This TCR beta chain originates from a study of blood T cell repertoires in COVID-19. In the study overall: PBMCs, B-cell-depleted T cells, or T cells were the source of the cDNA or gDNA that made up the material.

Sequencing used immunoSEQ multiplex PCR; TCRdb keeps in-frame clones, though not all of them. The repertoire consists of about 150,000 clones, with approximately 80% occurring once and the leading ten covering roughly 4.9%. Germline V CDR1 and CDR2: MNHEY, SVGAGI. Deletions cut 5 bases from V and 7 bases from J, with 15 bases between. The length of the CDR3 is 15 residues. The clonotype was recovered from a man in his 70s who had been exposed to COVID-19. The sequenced sample was PBMCs or T cells enriched from blood (not recorded which). The V call is TRBV6-5, the J call TRBJ1-6; a possible D gene is TRBD1 (6 bases). The CDR3 sequence: CASSPPWTENSPLHF. The CDR3 bases are TGTGCCAGCAGTCCTCCTTGGACAGAGAATTCACCCCTCCACTTT.